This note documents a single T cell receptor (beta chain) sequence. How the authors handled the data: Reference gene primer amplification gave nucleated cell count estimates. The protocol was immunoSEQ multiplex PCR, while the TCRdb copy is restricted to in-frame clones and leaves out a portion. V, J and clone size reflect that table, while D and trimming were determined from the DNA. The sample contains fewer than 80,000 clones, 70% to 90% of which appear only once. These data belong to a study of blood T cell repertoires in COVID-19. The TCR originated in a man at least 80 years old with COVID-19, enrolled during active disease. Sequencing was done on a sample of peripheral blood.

The CDR3 DNA reads TGTGCCAGCAGCCACGGTGGGACTGAGAATCAGCCCCAGCATTTT. It encodes CASSHGGTENQPQHF. This chain connects TRBV7-9 to TRBJ1-5; D is perhaps TRBD1 (5 bases). There are 15 residues in the CDR3. Trimming shortened V by 5 bases and J by 4 bases, and 15 bases separated the two germline ends. The germline CDR1 and CDR2 sequences are SEHNR and FQNEAQ (reference sequence).